The 9 T cell receptor beta chains below come from one sample, sequenced in a study of T-cell reconstitution after alpha-beta-depleted transplantation in children. This sample's TCRbeta library carried unique molecular identifier barcodes. One entry per CDR3 protein, called by TCRdb with MiXCR from the PCR reads. This table has 700,000 to 950,000 distinct CDR3 sequences, 16% appearing once. Material: PBMCs, mostly from graft donor cells, obtained 360 days after TCRalphabeta/CD19-depleted stem cell transplant. Source of these receptors: a male patient younger than 18 who had a stem cell transplant for acute lymphoblastic leukemia, so the T cells may come from the graft donor.

The genes are TRBV3-1 and TRBJ2-3; TRBD1 matches at 8 bases. Germline CDR1 LGHDT, CDR2 YNNKEL (reference sequence). The ends lost 3 bases at V and 4 bases at J; junction bases unmatched: 12. The CDR3 runs to 17 residues. The chain's CDR3 is CASSHGEGQALPDTQYF. CDR3 nucleotide sequence: TGTGCCAGCAGCCACGGTGAGGGACAGGCGTTACCAGATACGCAGTATTTT.

The chain has TRBV20-1 and TRBJ1-5; 8 nucleotides align to TRBD1. Germline V lookup: CDR1 DFQATT, CDR2 SNEGSKA (reference sequence). Trimming removed 6 bases from V and 9 bases from J; junction bases left unmatched: 10. The CDR3 runs to 13 residues. The CDR3 nucleotides read TGCAGTGCACAGGGACAGGTCTGGATGCCCCAGCATTTT. Translation gives CSAQGQVWMPQHF.

The chain links TRBV5-1 to TRBJ2-7, with 9 bases matching TRBD1. The germline gives CDR1 SGHRS, CDR2 YFSETQ. V gave up 4 bases and J gave up 4 bases; unmatched junction bases: 9. The CDR3 totals 15 residues. The CDR3 sequence: CASSMRGTGRYEQYF. The CDR3 bases are TGCGCCAGCAGCATGAGAGGGACAGGGCGTTACGAGCAGTACTTC.

The rearrangement links TRBV18 to TRBJ2-1; D gene unclear. The length of the CDR3 is 19 residues. CDR1 KGHSH and CDR2 LQKENI come from the germline V gene. Trimming left V 3 bases short and J 3 bases short, with 24 bases between. The CDR3 loop is CASSPHPTRLQQYYNEQFF. CDR3 coding DNA: TGTGCCAGCTCACCTCATCCGACACGGCTCCAGCAGTACTACAATGAGCAGTTCTTC.

The gene calls are TRBV12-3 or TRBV12-4 and TRBJ2-3; no firm D call. V was pared by 5 bases and J by 11 bases, with 20 bases between. The CDR3 loop spans 14 amino acids. The CDR3 DNA reads TGTGCCAGCAGTCAAACCTACGGGCTAGAGGTGCAGTATTTT. It yields the protein CASSQTYGLEVQYF.

This clonotype was seen just once. This chain uses TRBV7-6 with TRBJ2-7; 8 bases align to TRBD2. V lost 1 base, J lost 5 bases, and 4 bases stayed unmatched. This CDR3 spans 14 amino acids. The germline V gene has CDR1 SGHVS and CDR2 FNYEAQ. CDR3 sequence reads: CASSLGSGANEQYF. CDR3 bases: TGTGCCAGCAGCTTAGGTAGCGGGGCCAACGAGCAGTACTTC.

This chain uses TRBV2 with TRBJ2-1, with D unresolved. Trimming removed 6 bases from V and 2 bases from J, with 17 bases in between. Germline V gives CDR1 SNHLY, CDR2 FYNNEI. This CDR3 comprises 16 residues. The DNA of the CDR3 is TGTGCCAGCAGGCACCGGGCGCTAAACCCCTACAATGAGCAGTTCTTC. It codes for CASRHRALNPYNEQFF.

The rearrangement joins TRBV24-1 to TRBJ2-2; D gene ambiguous. V was trimmed by 0 bases and J by 10 bases, leaving 8 bases between them. This CDR3 is built from 13 residues. Germline loops: CDR1 KGHDR, CDR2 SFDVKD. CDR3 sequence (DNA): TGTGCCACCAGTGATTTGTCCGGAGTGGAGCTGTTTTTT. Translation gives CATSDLSGVELFF.

This clonotype was observed a handful of times. The V and J genes are TRBV12-3 or TRBV12-4 and TRBJ2-7; TRBD2 aligns across 10 bases. The ends lost 5 bases at V and 4 bases at J; junction bases unmatched: 11. CDR3 length: 16 residues. CDR3 DNA sequence: TGTGCCAGCAGTCCCCCTGGCCTAGCGGGAGAGTACGAGCAGTACTTC. Translation gives CASSPPGLAGEYEQYF.